Listed below are T cell receptor beta chains from one sample, sequenced in a study of patients and donors after allogeneic stem cell transplantation. Via MiXCR, TCRdb re-called the RT-PCR reads, giving one row per CDR3 protein. The table records around 150,000 distinct CDR3 sequences, 30% to 45% of them present only once. Sequencing was carried out using blood, either unsorted or a sorted T cell fraction (not recorded which). Source of these receptors: a human donor who was either an allogeneic HSCT recipient or a stem cell or donor lymphocyte infusion donor (not recorded which). It is not recorded whose cells these are; they may come from a transplant donor. CDR3s include the opening cysteine and the closing phenylalanine or tryptophan. The order of the fields is clone size, D gene, V gene, J gene, CDR3 protein, CDR3 DNA. D genes are given only for firm matches. Size is stated for part of the rows, as once, few or many counts, or as a class when the clone is expanded.

.,.,TRBV28,TRBJ2-5,CASNPSGRQETQYF,TGTGCCAGCAACCCTTCGGGCCGTCAAGAGACCCAGTACTTC
.,.,TRBV29-1,TRBJ2-3,CSVAGADTQYF,TGCAGCGTTGCAGGGGCGGATACGCAGTATTTT
few,TRBD1,TRBV10-3,TRBJ1-4,CAISEEDRGNEKLFF,TGTGCCATCAGTGAGGAGGACAGGGGTAATGAAAAACTGTTTTTT
many,TRBD1,TRBV12-3/TRBV12-4,TRBJ1-1,CADEWQGAVSTEAFF,TGTGCAGATGAATGGCAGGGGGCGGTTAGCACTGAAGCTTTCTTT
few,.,TRBV6-5,TRBJ2-4,CASTGVAKNIQYF,TGTGCCAGCACGGGGGTCGCCAAAAACATTCAGTACTTC
.,TRBD1,TRBV12-3/TRBV12-4,TRBJ2-1,CASRDRGPGEQFF,TGTGCCAGCAGGGACAGGGGGCCCGGAGAGCAGTTCTTC
.,.,TRBV12-3/TRBV12-4,TRBJ1-5,CASSLSRGYQPQHF,TGTGCCAGCAGTCTCTCTCGGGGGTATCAGCCCCAGCATTTT
.,TRBD1,TRBV10-3,TRBJ1-2,CANTGGANYGYTF,TGTGCCAACACAGGGGGGGCTAACTATGGCTACACCTTC
.,.,TRBV12-3/TRBV12-4,TRBJ1-1,CASSTLRTNTEAFF,TGTGCCAGCAGTACTCTACGGACGAACACTGAAGCTTTCTTT
.,TRBD1,TRBV7-9,TRBJ2-3,CASSGGQSLHTDTQYF,TGTGCCAGCAGCGGGGGACAGTCTCTCCACACAGATACGCAGTATTTT
.,TRBD1,TRBV12-3/TRBV12-4,TRBJ1-6,CASRAGTGGVLF,TGTGCCAGCAGGGCAGGGACAGGGGGCGTTTTGTTC
few,.,TRBV10-3,TRBJ1-2,CAISESWGLRNDGYTF,TGTGCCATCAGTGAGTCATGGGGCCTTAGGAATGATGGCTACACCTTC
.,TRBD1,TRBV12-3/TRBV12-4,TRBJ1-2,CASRTGGGSYGYTF,TGTGCCAGCAGAACAGGGGGCGGGTCCTATGGCTACACCTTC
.,.,TRBV30,TRBJ1-5,CAWSHRAGNQPQHF,TGTGCCTGGAGTCACAGGGCTGGCAATCAGCCCCAGCATTTT
few,.,TRBV15,TRBJ2-3,CATSREFDPSTDTQYF,TGTGCCACCAGCAGAGAATTTGACCCTAGCACAGATACGCAGTATTTT
few,.,TRBV28,TRBJ1-3,CASSFRGAAGNTIYF,TGTGCCAGCAGTTTTAGGGGGGCAGCTGGAAACACCATATATTTT
.,.,TRBV7-2,TRBJ2-5,CASSLRERETQYF,TGTGCCAGCAGCTTACGAGAGCGAGAGACCCAGTACTTC
.,.,TRBV20-1,TRBJ1-5,CSARDGTYSNQPQHF,TGCAGTGCTAGAGATGGCACCTATAGCAATCAGCCCCAGCATTTT
.,.,TRBV9,TRBJ1-4,CASSVDVRDEKLFF,TGTGCCAGCAGCGTAGATGTGCGTGATGAAAAACTGTTTTTT
few,.,TRBV5-1,TRBJ2-7,CASSLRGQTDYEQYF,TGCGCCAGCAGCTTGCGGGGGCAGACGGACTACGAGCAGTACTTC
few,.,TRBV28,TRBJ1-5,CASSATGKFQPQHF,TGTGCCAGCAGCGCTACAGGGAAATTTCAGCCCCAGCATTTT
few,.,TRBV12-3/TRBV12-4,TRBJ1-1,CASRLTANTEAFF,TGTGCCAGCAGACTGACGGCGAACACTGAAGCTTTCTTT
.,.,TRBV4-3,TRBJ1-5,CAGSQGHWGQPQHF,TGCGCCGGCAGCCAAGGACACTGGGGCCAGCCCCAGCATTTT
.,TRBD1,TRBV27,TRBJ1-6,CASSWARDRGPSPLHF,TGTGCCAGCAGTTGGGCCCGGGACAGGGGGCCCTCACCCCTCCACTTT
.,.,TRBV7-2,TRBJ1-5,CASSLQLISNQPQHF,TGTGCCAGCAGCTTACAACTGATTAGCAATCAGCCCCAGCATTTT
.,TRBD1,TRBV20-1,TRBJ2-3,CSAREPGQNTQYF,TGCAGTGCTAGAGAACCGGGACAGAATACGCAGTATTTT
.,TRBD1,TRBV5-1,TRBJ2-3,CASSLAGTGFTDTQYF,TGCGCCAGCAGCTTGGCCGGGACAGGGTTCACAGATACGCAGTATTTT
.,.,TRBV20-1,TRBJ1-4,CSASKGSTNEKLFF,TGCAGTGCTTCGAAGGGATCAACTAATGAAAAACTGTTTTTT
.,.,TRBV12-3/TRBV12-4,TRBJ2-5,CASSLSSIGLRQETQYF,TGTGCCAGCAGTCTTTCCTCCATTGGACTGCGACAAGAGACCCAGTACTTC
few,TRBD1,TRBV9,TRBJ1-1,CASSAGTGNTEAFF,TGTGCCAGCAGCGCCGGGACAGGGAACACTGAAGCTTTCTTT
.,.,TRBV5-1,TRBJ1-6,CASSLGMTESPLHF,TGCGCCAGCAGCTTGGGTATGACGGAATCACCCCTCCACTTT
.,.,TRBV6-5,TRBJ1-3,CASSYGPISSGNTIYF,TGTGCCAGCAGTTACGGTCCCATTAGCTCTGGAAACACCATATATTTT
few,.,TRBV5-1,TRBJ2-3,CASSLERSSTDTQYF,TGCGCCAGCAGCTTGGAAAGGTCTTCCACAGATACGCAGTATTTT
few,.,TRBV28,TRBJ1-6,CASRVALDSPLHF,TGTGCCAGCAGGGTTGCCCTTGATTCACCCCTCCACTTT
.,TRBD2,TRBV2,TRBJ2-1,CASRPGLAGGYNEQFF,TGTGCCAGCAGACCCGGACTAGCGGGGGGATACAATGAGCAGTTCTTC
many,TRBD2,TRBV9,TRBJ2-3,CASSPPGLAGKTDTQYF,TGTGCCAGCAGCCCCCCGGGACTAGCGGGGAAGACAGATACGCAGTATTTT
.,.,TRBV6-5,TRBJ2-4,CATEDPAKNIQYF,TGTGCCACCGAAGATCCAGCCAAAAACATTCAGTACTTC
.,TRBD1,TRBV20-1,TRBJ2-7,CSATGTGTYEQYF,TGCAGTGCTACCGGGACAGGGACCTACGAGCAGTACTTC
few,.,TRBV9,TRBJ1-6,CASSASTDYNSPLHF,TGTGCCAGCAGCGCCAGCACCGATTATAATTCACCCCTCCACTTT
few,TRBD1,TRBV28,TRBJ1-5,CASSRQGGSNQPQHF,TGTGCCAGCAGCCGACAGGGTGGCAGCAATCAGCCCCAGCATTTT
.,.,TRBV12-3/TRBV12-4,TRBJ1-1,CASSWDGEVNTEAFF,TGTGCCAGCAGTTGGGACGGGGAGGTGAACACTGAAGCTTTCTTT
.,.,TRBV5-1,TRBJ2-1,CASSSRAEQFF,TGCGCCAGCAGCTCCCGAGCCGAGCAGTTCTTC
many,.,TRBV29-1,TRBJ1-1,CSVQGNEAFF,TGCAGCGTTCAGGGGAATGAAGCTTTCTTT
.,.,TRBV3-1,TRBJ1-2,CASSQSRGAYYGYTF,TGTGCCAGCAGCCAATCGCGAGGAGCATACTATGGCTACACCTTC
.,.,TRBV7-3,TRBJ1-1,CASSPVPNTEAFF,TGTGCCAGCAGCCCAGTACCGAACACTGAAGCTTTCTTT
.,TRBD2,TRBV9,TRBJ2-3,CASSGEGGAADTQYF,TGTGCCAGCAGCGGGGAGGGCGGGGCAGCCGATACGCAGTATTTT
few,.,TRBV12-3/TRBV12-4,TRBJ2-5,CASSFPGGETQYF,TGTGCCAGCAGTTTTCCAGGGGGGGAGACCCAGTACTTC
.,.,TRBV24-1,TRBJ2-1,CATSDLGGRNPGDEQFF,TGTGCCACCAGTGATCTGGGGGGACGCAACCCAGGGGATGAGCAGTTCTTC
few,TRBD1,TRBV6-2/TRBV6-3,TRBJ1-6,CASSSQGAGNSPLHF,TGTGCCAGCAGTTCCCAGGGGGCCGGTAATTCACCCCTCCACTTT
few,TRBD1,TRBV28,TRBJ1-5,CASSLWAGGVSNQPQHF,TGTGCCAGCAGTTTATGGGCAGGGGGCGTTAGCAATCAGCCCCAGCATTTT
.,TRBD1,TRBV27,TRBJ1-5,CASSLKGALQPQHF,TGTGCCAGCAGTTTAAAGGGGGCACTTCAGCCCCAGCATTTT
.,.,TRBV7-9,TRBJ1-1,CASSFGNPGTEAFF,TGTGCCAGCAGCTTTGGCAACCCGGGCACTGAAGCTTTCTTT
.,.,TRBV12-3/TRBV12-4,TRBJ1-1,CASSLSEYGTEAFF,TGTGCCAGCAGTTTAAGCGAGTATGGCACTGAAGCTTTCTTT
once,TRBD2,TRBV12-3/TRBV12-4,TRBJ2-1,CASILSGGDTNEQFF,TGTGCCAGCATCCTAAGCGGGGGCGACACCAATGAGCAGTTCTTC
few,.,TRBV12-3/TRBV12-4,TRBJ1-1,CASSTGTSTNTEAFF,TGTGCCAGCAGTACCGGGACAAGTACGAACACTGAAGCTTTCTTT